Below, one TCR beta chain is given with its context. Its antigen is as yet unknown. V was clipped by 0 bases and J by 6 bases, with 11 bases between them. Germline CDR1 is SEHNR and CDR2 is FQNEAQ (reference sequence). The CDR3 is made up of 15 amino acids. These data come from a study of response to subunit inactivated influenza vaccine. Study outcomes and limitations: Authors suggested each seasonal flu vaccination may recruit only limited numbers of new T cells.

TCRdb used MiXCR to reprocess the RT-PCR reads, holding one entry per CDR3 protein. Counted here are approximately 490,000 distinct CDR3 sequences, 6.5% to 8% occurring once; the ten biggest clones make up about 12%. This chain links TRBV7-9 with TRBJ2-2; D unresolved. The starting material was PBMCs from blood, obtained around 25 months after vaccination. The TCR originated in a man between 50 and 75 years old who received an inactivated influenza vaccine. This CDR3 reads CASSLALTVSGELFF. As DNA, the CDR3 is TGTGCCAGCAGCTTAGCGCTCACGGTTTCCGGGGAGCTGTTTTTT. The complete variable domain, with remaining parts taken from reference TRBV7-9 and TRBJ2-2, reads DTGVSQNPRHKITKRGQNVTFRCDPISEHNRLYWYRQTLGQGPEFLTYFQNEAQLEKSRLLSDRFSAERPKGSFSTLEIQRTEQGDSAMYLCASSLALTVSGELFFGEGSRLTVL.